The 5 T cell receptor beta chains listed next were all sequenced from one sample in a study of CD8 T cells in Susac syndrome. RNA totalling roughly 0.45 to 1 ug underwent reverse transcription with random hexamers. Each CDR3 protein gets one entry after TCRdb re-called the immunoSEQ multiplex PCR reads with MiXCR. The data show over 95,000 distinct CDR3 sequences, 85% to 95% seen once. Sequencing was carried out using CD4+ T cells from PBMCs. These TCRs come from a human donor in good health.

This chain links TRBV7-3 with TRBJ2-3; 13 bases align to TRBD2. V was clipped by 5 bases and J by 0 bases; unmatched bases: 8. Per the germline V gene, CDR1 is SGHTA and CDR2 is FQGTGA. The CDR3 length is 18 residues. Here the CDR3 reads CASSLGLAGDPSTDTQYF. CDR3 nucleotides: TGTGCCAGCAGCCTTGGACTAGCGGGGGACCCTAGCACAGATACGCAGTATTTT.

This rearrangement joins TRBV12-3 or TRBV12-4 to TRBJ2-7; D is perhaps TRBD1 (6 bases). This CDR3 is built from 14 residues. The ends were cut back, 7 bases at V and 2 bases at J, with 15 bases in the middle. CDR3 nucleotide sequence: TGTGCCAGCACCTCGGGGACAAAACCCTACGAGCAGTACTTC. It translates to CASTSGTKPYEQYF.

This sequence joins TRBV12-3 or TRBV12-4 and TRBJ1-5; maybe TRBD1 (5 bases). V was clipped by 5 bases and J by 4 bases, with 15 bases between them. The CDR3 consists of 15 residues. CDR3 residues: CASSDPGFLNQPQHF. CDR3 sequence (DNA): TGTGCCAGCAGTGACCCAGGGTTTCTGAATCAGCCCCAGCATTTT.

The V call is TRBV10-3, the J call TRBJ2-3; D gene uncertain. This CDR3 spans 12 amino acids. Germline-derived CDR1 and CDR2 are ENHRY and SYGVKD. V lost 0 bases and J lost 4, with 2 bases in between. CDR3 region: CAISESADTQYF. The CDR3, as DNA: TGTGCCATCAGTGAGTCGGCAGATACGCAGTATTTT.

The rearrangement links TRBV20-1 to TRBJ2-7; maybe TRBD1 (6 bases). The germline gives CDR1 DFQATT, CDR2 SNEGSKA (reference sequence). This CDR3 spans 13 amino acids. The ends were cut back, 3 bases at V and 4 bases at J, with 13 bases in the middle. In DNA form, the CDR3 reads TGCAGTGCTAGTGACAGGAGTCTGTACGAGCAGTACTTC. This sequence encodes CSASDRSLYEQYF.